This T cell receptor (beta chain) emerged from a study of cytomegalovirus exposure and HLA in healthy donors. Study information: Unique TCRs numbering around 85 million, obtained from HLA-typed donors, made up an early data release.

This clone was found a few times. Its antigen is currently unknown. The PCR was carried out with 60 Vbeta primers and 13 Jbeta primers. Sequencing was performed with immunoSEQ multiplex PCR; in TCRdb, only in-frame clones are kept and a portion is missing. The table includes 90,000 to 140,000 clones, approximately 80% detected once. The CDR3 loop spans 14 amino acids. Trimming cost V 5 bases and J 7 bases; bases outside gene matches: 8. The germline CDR1 and CDR2 sequences are MNHNY and SVGAGI (reference sequence). General study findings and limits: TCR beta chains numbering more than 150 were designated cytomegalovirus-associated. Later, an analysis found that common viral pathogens appeared to be linked with several of the most significant clusters.

Participants comprised healthy donors of bone marrow. This rearrangement joins TRBV6-6 to TRBJ1-2; 9 positions match TRBD1. The sequencing sample was made of PBMCs. The receptor was isolated from a man in his thirties or forties in good health and CMV-seronegative. CDR3 bases: TGTGCCAGCAGTAAACCGGGACAGGGATCTGGCTACACCTTC. Translating gives CASSKPGQGSGYTF.